The rows below give T cell receptor beta chains drawn from one sample of a study of T cell responses to AZD1222 COVID-19 vaccine. Some clones are missing from TCRdb's copy, which holds only in-frame ones; the method was immunoSEQ multiplex PCR. The sample includes approximately 82,000 clones, 90% to 95% of them seen just once. The sequencing used peripheral blood, collected 28 days after the second AZD1222 dose. These receptors were collected from an adult who received the AZD1222 COVID-19 vaccine. The CDR3 runs from the conserved cysteine through the conserved F or W. A D gene is named only where the DNA matches it firmly. The listing skips clone size in some rows; elsewhere it reads once, few, many or a size class.

clone_size j_call v_call d_call cdr3_nt cdr3_aa
. TRBJ1-6 TRBV27 TRBD1 TGTGCCAGCAGTTCGGGGTGGGGGATAATCCGGGACAGGGATACTCCCTCCTATAATTCACCCCTCCACTTT CASSSGWGIIRDRDTPSYNSPLHF
few TRBJ1-1 TRBV19 TRBD1 TGTGCCAGTAGTACGACAGGGGTGACTGAAGCTTTCTTT CASSTTGVTEAFF
. TRBJ1-1 TRBV19 TRBD1 TGTGCCACCGACACACAGGGGGCGGCTTTCTTT CATDTQGAAFF
. TRBJ1-4 TRBV18 . TGTGCCAGCTCACCCGGACTCAATGAAAAACTGTTTTTT CASSPGLNEKLFF
. TRBJ2-2 TRBV5-4 TRBD2 TGTGCCAGCAGCCCGTACAGCGGGGGTAAGACCGGGGAGCTGTTTTTT CASSPYSGGKTGELFF
. TRBJ2-7 TRBV7-9 . TGTGCCAGCAGCTTAGGACTGTATGCGCAGTACTTC CASSLGLYAQYF
. TRBJ1-5 TRBV6-5 . TGTGCCAGCAGTTACGGGGGGGCGGACAATCAGCCCCAGCATTTT CASSYGGADNQPQHF
. TRBJ2-5 TRBV30 . TGTGCCTGGAGTCTGGTCCTGGGGGAGACCCAGTACTTC CAWSLVLGETQYF
few TRBJ1-2 TRBV15 . TGTGCCACCAGTGCTCGGACCGTGGGCAGGGCCGATATTGGTGGCTACACCTTC CATSARTVGRADIGGYTF
. TRBJ1-5 TRBV11-2 TRBD1 TGTGCCAGCAGCTTAGATTTCGGGACAGGGCCCCAGCATTTT CASSLDFGTGPQHF
. TRBJ2-7 TRBV5-6 . TGTGCCAGCAGCTTGGTGTGGGGCCAAGCATACGAGCAGTACTTC CASSLVWGQAYEQYF
once TRBJ2-2 TRBV6-5 . TGTGCCAGCACTCCGGGGCAGGAGGCCGGGGAGCTGTTTTTT CASTPGQEAGELFF
once TRBJ2-6 TRBV19 . TGTGCCAGTAGTTTCGGGGCCGACTCTGGGGCCAACGTCCTGACTTTC CASSFGADSGANVLTF
once TRBJ1-6 TRBV27 . TGTGCCAGCAGTTTGGCGGAAACCCTAAATTCACCCCTCCACTTT CASSLAETLNSPLHF
once TRBJ2-1 TRBV28 TRBD1 TGTGCCAGCAGTTTATTACAGGGGCAGCAGTTCTTC CASSLLQGQQFF
. TRBJ2-5 TRBV6-5 . TGTGCCAGCAGTTATCACAGGAGGGGGTACCAAGAGACCCAGTACTTC CASSYHRRGYQETQYF
. TRBJ2-5 TRBV5-6 TRBD1 TGTGCCAGCAGCTTGGGACAGGGGACTCGGGAGACCCAGTACTTC CASSLGQGTRETQYF
. TRBJ1-1 TRBV10-3 TRBD1 TGTGCCATCAGGACCGGGACAGCCAACACTGAAGCTTTCTTT CAIRTGTANTEAFF
. TRBJ2-7 TRBV6-2/TRBV6-3 TRBD2 TGTGCCAGCAGTTATAGCGGGGGGGCACACGAGCAGTACTTC CASSYSGGAHEQYF
. TRBJ1-1 TRBV5-1 . TGCGCCAGCAGCTTACAGGGATCGTCGAACACTGAAGCTTTCTTT CASSLQGSSNTEAFF
. TRBJ2-5 TRBV28 TRBD1 TGTGCCAGCAGCCTAGGGGGACAGCAAGAGACCCAGTACTTC CASSLGGQQETQYF
. TRBJ1-2 TRBV2 . TGTGCCAGCAGTGGGAGGGATAACTATGGCTACACCTTC CASSGRDNYGYTF
. TRBJ1-2 TRBV2 TRBD1 TGTGCCAGCGGACAGGGACCCTATGGCTACACCTTC CASGQGPYGYTF
. TRBJ2-1 TRBV25-1 TRBD2 TGTGCCAGCAGTCCCCGACTAGCCAGTACTCAGTTCTTC CASSPRLASTQFF
once TRBJ2-1 TRBV7-6 . TGTGCCAGCAGCTCGACTAACCCTGAGCAGTTCTTC CASSSTNPEQFF
. TRBJ1-1 TRBV6-5 . TGTGCCAGCAGAGATACAGGGCCCCGTGAGGCTTTCTTT CASRDTGPREAFF
. TRBJ2-3 TRBV5-4 TRBD1 TGTGCCAGCAGCTTGTCCCGACAGGGGGGAACAGATACGCAGTATTTT CASSLSRQGGTDTQYF
. TRBJ1-2 TRBV18 . TGTGCCAGCTCACCGAGGCAGGACCCATCTAACTATGGCTACACCTTC CASSPRQDPSNYGYTF
. TRBJ2-1 TRBV5-6 . TGTGCCAGCAGCTTGGTCGGCGATGAGCAGTTCTTC CASSLVGDEQFF
once TRBJ2-7 TRBV5-1 . TGCGCCAGCAGCATCACCGTGGGGGCCCTCTACGAGCAGTACTTC CASSITVGALYEQYF
. TRBJ2-7 TRBV9 TRBD2 TGTGCCAGCAGCGTAGGTGGTAGCGGGGGGCCTAGACTCTCCTACGAGCAGTACTTC CASSVGGSGGPRLSYEQYF
. TRBJ1-2 TRBV11-3 TRBD1 TGTGCCAGCAGCCCAGGGGGGAACTATGGCTACACCTTC CASSPGGNYGYTF
. TRBJ1-6 TRBV19 . TGTGCCAGTAGTATTACAGGGCGCTCCTATAATTCACCCCTCCACTTT CASSITGRSYNSPLHF
. TRBJ2-6 TRBV11-3 . TGTGCCAGCAGCTACCTCTGGCAGGCCCCCTCTGGGGCCAACGTCCTGACTTTC CASSYLWQAPSGANVLTF
. TRBJ2-5 TRBV28 . TGTGCCAGCGGGCAGGGGTATCAAGAGACCCAGTACTTC CASGQGYQETQYF